Shown below are 5 T cell receptor beta chains from a single sample sequenced in a study of shared clonotypes between healthy human individuals. Produced via immunoSEQ multiplex PCR; TCRdb's table is partial and in-frame only. The profile shows some 2,000,000 clones, roughly 95% of them singletons. Input material: naive CD4+ T cells sorted from blood. As for subset: CD45RA+ positively selected. All receptors derive from a man aged 18-30 years in good health.

To note about this clone: The sample contains more than one DNA sequence encoding this CDR3. This sequence joins TRBV7-9 and TRBJ2-7; tentative D call: TRBD2 (7 bases). Germline V gene lookup returns CDR1 SEHNR and CDR2 FQNEAQ (reference sequence). The CDR3 is made up of 14 amino acids. Trimming shortened V by 0 bases and J by 5 bases, and 11 bases separated the two germline ends. The CDR3 bases are TGTGCCAGCAGCTTAGCAAGGGGGAGGGACGAGCAGTACTTC. Amino acid sequence: CASSLARGRDEQYF.

This chain uses TRBV30 with TRBJ2-1; TRBD2 matches 8 bases. V was clipped by 0 bases and J by 1 base; unmatched bases: 5. Germline CDR1 and CDR2: GTSNPN and SVGIG (reference sequence). This CDR3 is built from 16 residues. The CDR3 reads CAWSVQKRGSYNEQFF. Here the CDR3 DNA reads TGTGCCTGGAGTGTACAAAAGCGGGGGTCCTACAATGAGCAGTTCTTC. Complete variable domain (other parts from reference TRBV30 and TRBJ2-1): SQTIHQWPATLVQPVGSPLSLECTVEGTSNPNLYWYRQAAGRGLQLLFYSVGIGQISSEVPQNLSASRPQDRQFILSSKKLLLSDSGFYLCAWSVQKRGSYNEQFFGPGTRLTVL.

The chain joins TRBV5-6 to TRBJ1-3; D call uncertain. Trimming shortened V by 2 bases and J by 0 bases, and 9 bases separated the two germline ends. CDR3 length equals 15 residues. Germline V CDR1 and CDR2: SGHDT, YYEEEE. CDR3 amino acids: CASSFDTGSGNTIYF. The CDR3 DNA sequence: TGTGCCAGCAGCTTCGACACCGGCTCTGGAAACACCATATATTTT.

The chain links TRBV10-3 to TRBJ2-1; 10 nucleotides align to TRBD2. The V segment lost 6 bases and the J segment 3 bases; nucleotides outside the gene matches: 2. The CDR3 totals 14 residues. Germline values: CDR1 ENHRY, CDR2 SYGVKD. The CDR3 DNA reads as TGTGCCATCAGGCGGACTAGCGGCTACAATGAGCAGTTCTTC. Translated, it gives CAIRRTSGYNEQFF.

Worth noting for this clone: This same CDR3 is encoded by further DNA sequences in the sample. The chain is built from TRBV10-3 and TRBJ1-1; maybe TRBD1 (5 bases). Germline CDR1 is ENHRY and CDR2 is SYGVKD. V dropped 5 bases and J dropped 0 bases, with 7 bases sitting between them. CDR3 size: 13 residues. CDR3 sequence: CAISKGLNTEAFF. CDR3 DNA: TGTGCCATCAGTAAGGGACTGAACACTGAAGCTTTCTTT.